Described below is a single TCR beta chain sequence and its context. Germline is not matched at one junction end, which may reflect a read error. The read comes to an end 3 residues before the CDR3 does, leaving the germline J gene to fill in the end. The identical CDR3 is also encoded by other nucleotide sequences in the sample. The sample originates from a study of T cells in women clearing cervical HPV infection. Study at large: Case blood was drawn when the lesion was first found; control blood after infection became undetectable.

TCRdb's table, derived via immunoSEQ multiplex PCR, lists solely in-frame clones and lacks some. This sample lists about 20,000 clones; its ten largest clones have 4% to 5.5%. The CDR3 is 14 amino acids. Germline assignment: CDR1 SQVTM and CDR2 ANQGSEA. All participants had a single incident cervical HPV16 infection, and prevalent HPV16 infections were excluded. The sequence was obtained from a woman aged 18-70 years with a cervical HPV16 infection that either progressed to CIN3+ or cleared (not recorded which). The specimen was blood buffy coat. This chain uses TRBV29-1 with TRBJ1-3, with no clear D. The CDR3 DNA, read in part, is TGCAGCGTCGGGGTCAGCGGCTCTGGAAACACG. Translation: CSVGVSGSGNT. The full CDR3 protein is CSVGVSGSGNTIYF. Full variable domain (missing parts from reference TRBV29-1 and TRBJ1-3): SAVISQKPSRDICQRGTSLTIQCQVDSQVTMMFWYRQQPGQSLTLIATANQGSEATYESGFVIDKFPISRPNLTFSTLTVSNMSPEDSSIYLCSVGVSGSGNTIYFGEGSWLTVV.